This TCR beta chain was profiled in a study of T cell responses to AZD1222 COVID-19 vaccine. The table came from immunoSEQ multiplex PCR; TCRdb's copy has only in-frame clones and leaves some out. The table has 200,000 to 250,000 clones, approximately 94% seen once; the top ten hold roughly 1.8%. The CDR3 is 16 amino acids. Germline-derived CDR1 and CDR2 are LGHNA and YNFKEQ. The V segment lost 1 base and the J segment 3 bases; nucleotides outside the gene matches: 7. Sequencing was performed on peripheral blood, taken 28 days after the second dose of the MenACWY control vaccine. This chain links TRBV4-2 with TRBJ2-7; the match to TRBD2 covers 9 bases. The TCR was taken from an adult who received the MenACWY meningococcal vaccine as a control. CDR3 amino acids: CASSQGFAGGNYEQYF. CDR3 bases: TGTGCCAGCAGCCAAGGATTCGCGGGAGGGAACTACGAGCAGTACTTC.